This is a list of T cell receptor beta chains from one sample in a study of cytomegalovirus exposure and HLA in healthy donors. Clones were sequenced by immunoSEQ multiplex PCR, and TCRdb holds only the in-frame ones, with some missing. The table shows some 140,000 clones, with about 85% occurring only once. The sequenced sample consisted of PBMCs. Receptors were obtained from a woman in her twenties or thirties in good health and CMV-seropositive. CDR3s include the opening cysteine and the closing phenylalanine or tryptophan. Fields, in order: D gene, clone size, V gene, J gene, CDR3 DNA, CDR3 protein. The D gene is left open where the match is weak. Size is omitted from some rows. Given values are once, few, many or a class for expanded clones.

D: .; size: .; V: TRBV11-3; J: TRBJ1-1; DNA: TGTGCCAGCAGCTCTTCCTCCACTGAAGCTTTCTTT; CDR3: CASSSSSTEAFF
D: .; size: .; V: TRBV30; J: TRBJ2-5; DNA: TGTGCCTGGATGGAGGACGGAGAGACCCAGTACTTC; CDR3: CAWMEDGETQYF
D: .; size: once; V: TRBV21-1; J: TRBJ1-5; DNA: TGTGCCAGCAGCAGGATAGGGGGCGACAATCAGCCCCAGCATTTT; CDR3: CASSRIGGDNQPQHF
D: .; size: .; V: TRBV4-1; J: TRBJ2-1; DNA: TGCGCCAGCAGCCAAGAGCCCAGGGATAATGAGCAGTTCTTC; CDR3: CASSQEPRDNEQFF
D: TRBD1; size: .; V: TRBV2; J: TRBJ1-1; DNA: TGTGCCAGCAGTGTAGGGGGCCGAACTGAAGCTTTCTTT; CDR3: CASSVGGRTEAFF
D: TRBD1; size: .; V: TRBV28; J: TRBJ1-1; DNA: TGTGCCAGCAGTTATGGACAGGGAAAGGGCACTGAAGCTTTCTTT; CDR3: CASSYGQGKGTEAFF
D: TRBD1; size: .; V: TRBV5-4; J: TRBJ2-2; DNA: TGTGCCAGCAGCCCCCGGGGTCAGGGGGCAGGTACCGGGGAGCTGTTTTTT; CDR3: CASSPRGQGAGTGELFF
D: .; size: .; V: TRBV10-1; J: TRBJ1-1; DNA: TGCGCCAGCAGCCCGGGGGGAAGCACTGAAGCTTTCTTT; CDR3: CASSPGGSTEAFF
D: .; size: .; V: TRBV18; J: TRBJ1-5; DNA: TGTGCCAGCTCACCTAGGGGGGCGGGGGGCAATCAGCCCCAGCATTTT; CDR3: CASSPRGAGGNQPQHF
D: .; size: .; V: TRBV27; J: TRBJ1-3; DNA: TGTGCCAGCAGTCCGCTCGGTCCCCACTCTGGAAACACCATATATTTT; CDR3: CASSPLGPHSGNTIYF
D: .; size: .; V: TRBV7-3; J: TRBJ2-3; DNA: TGTGCCAGCAGCTTAATGGCGGCTACAGATACGCAGTATTTT; CDR3: CASSLMAATDTQYF
D: .; size: .; V: TRBV28; J: TRBJ2-5; DNA: TGTGCCAGCAGTTTGTGGGCAACCGCCCAAGAGACCCAGTACTTC; CDR3: CASSLWATAQETQYF
D: TRBD2; size: .; V: TRBV27; J: TRBJ2-3; DNA: TGTGCCAGCAGTCCCTTAGCGGGAGGAGATACGCAGTATTTT; CDR3: CASSPLAGGDTQYF
D: .; size: .; V: TRBV28; J: TRBJ2-5; DNA: TGTGCCAGCGAACGGACAGTCCAAGAGACCCAGTACTTC; CDR3: CASERTVQETQYF
D: TRBD1; size: .; V: TRBV19; J: TRBJ1-2; DNA: TGTGCCACCTCCGACAGGGTGCGTGGCTATGGCTACACCTTC; CDR3: CATSDRVRGYGYTF
D: TRBD1; size: .; V: TRBV10-1; J: TRBJ1-1; DNA: TGCGCCAGCAGCAAAACAGGGGCAGGAACTGAAGCTTTCTTT; CDR3: CASSKTGAGTEAFF
D: TRBD2; size: .; V: TRBV6-4; J: TRBJ2-7; DNA: TGTGCCAGCAGCAGACTAGCGGGAGAGGGCGAGCAGTACTTC; CDR3: CASSRLAGEGEQYF
D: .; size: .; V: TRBV29-1; J: TRBJ2-3; DNA: TGCAGCGGGGATAGCGGCACAGATACGCAGTATTTT; CDR3: CSGDSGTDTQYF
D: TRBD1; size: .; V: TRBV4-1; J: TRBJ2-3; DNA: TGCGCCAGCAGGCTTAGGGGACAGGGGGAAGATACGCAGTATTTT; CDR3: CASRLRGQGEDTQYF
D: .; size: .; V: TRBV6-1; J: TRBJ1-5; DNA: TGTGCCAGCAGTGAATTCGTCGAGCCCCAGCATTTT; CDR3: CASSEFVEPQHF
D: .; size: .; V: TRBV27; J: TRBJ1-1; DNA: TGTGCCAGCAGGATAGGGGGGGCCACTGAAGCTTTCTTT; CDR3: CASRIGGATEAFF
D: .; size: .; V: TRBV18; J: TRBJ1-4; DNA: TGTGCCAGCTCTCTATCCGGGAACGGTGAAAAACTGTTTTTT; CDR3: CASSLSGNGEKLFF
D: .; size: .; V: TRBV2; J: TRBJ2-5; DNA: TGTGCCAGCACAACGGGGGAGACCCAGTACTTC; CDR3: CASTTGETQYF
D: .; size: few; V: TRBV5-4; J: TRBJ1-1; DNA: TGTGCCAGCAGCACCAGGCGGGACCCTAACACTGAAGCTTTCTTT; CDR3: CASSTRRDPNTEAFF
D: TRBD2; size: .; V: TRBV9; J: TRBJ2-3; DNA: TGTGCCAGCAGCGACTCCGGGACTAGCGGGAGGGCCGAGAAGTTTACGCAGTATTTT; CDR3: CASSDSGTSGRAEKFTQYF
D: .; size: .; V: TRBV7-2; J: TRBJ2-7; DNA: TGTGCCAGCAGCTTAGGTACCTACGAGCAGTACTTC; CDR3: CASSLGTYEQYF
D: .; size: .; V: TRBV5-1; J: TRBJ1-1; DNA: TGCGCCAGCAGGACAGGGAACACTGAAGCTTTCTTT; CDR3: CASRTGNTEAFF
D: TRBD2; size: .; V: TRBV18; J: TRBJ2-5; DNA: TGTGCCAGCTCACCATCAGCGGGAGGTCGCGAGACCCAGTACTTC; CDR3: CASSPSAGGRETQYF